These 3 T cell receptor beta chains were all obtained from the same sample, sequenced in a study of human T cells and chemical hapten exposure. Each CDR3 protein gets one entry after TCRdb re-called the RACE reads with MiXCR. The sample includes tens of thousands of distinct CDR3 sequences, roughly 10% of them seen just once. This sample's time point: patch test 2, 6 weeks after DPC sensitization. Treatment indicated: therapeutic diphenylcyclopropenone sensitization with weekly scalp DPC. Specimen: whole blood, collected in connection with sensitization to the hapten diphenylcyclopropenone (DPC). Receptors originate from a woman younger than 45 with alopecia areata. Some clones in this sample may be carry-over from other donors' samples.

This clonotype was seen only a few times. The V gene is TRBV6-2 or TRBV6-3, the J gene TRBJ2-6, with TRBD1 as a possible D gene (6 bases). CDR1 and CDR2 from the germline V gene are MNHEY and SVGEGT. The CDR3 totals 16 residues. The ends were cut back, 5 bases at V and 0 bases at J, with 11 bases in the middle. In nucleotides, the CDR3 is TGTGCCAGCAGTAGAGGACAGAACTCTGGGGCCAACGTCCTGACTTTC. It translates to CASSRGQNSGANVLTF.

This clonotype has only a few counts. This sequence joins TRBV3-1 and TRBJ2-3, with 8 bases that match TRBD2. The germline V gene encodes CDR1 LGHDT and CDR2 YNNKEL (reference sequence). The CDR3 length is 19 residues. J gave up 0 bases and V 0 bases, and 11 bases lay outside the gene matches. The CDR3 spells CASSQDKSSGGDSTDTQYF. CDR3 DNA: TGTGCCAGCAGCCAAGATAAGTCCAGCGGGGGCGACAGCACAGATACGCAGTATTTT.

This clonotype was seen at least ten times. The V gene is TRBV11-3, the J gene TRBJ2-3, with D perhaps assigned TRBD1 or TRBD2 (5 bases each). This CDR3 region has 13 residues. Germline values: CDR1 SGHNT, CDR2 YENEEA. Deletions cut 10 bases from V and 3 bases from J, with 14 bases between. CDR3 coding DNA: TGTGCCACCTCTCGGGACGTTACAGATACGCAGTATTTT. Translating it yields CATSRDVTDTQYF.